This entry is about one T cell receptor beta chain. This entry belongs to a study of shared clonotypes between healthy human individuals. J was trimmed by 1 base and V by 4 bases; bases with no gene match: 7. This CDR3 region has 16 residues. The germline V gene has CDR1 MNHNS and CDR2 SASEGT. Produced via immunoSEQ multiplex PCR; TCRdb's table is partial and in-frame only. Of 780,000 or so clones in the sample, 55% to 75% were seen once. This receptor was taken from a woman in her 30s in good health. The chain is built from TRBV6-1 and TRBJ1-2, with 9 nucleotides matching TRBD1. The specimen was memory CD4+ T cells sorted from blood. Described subset: CD45RA-negative fraction. The chain's CDR3 is CASSGVGTGINYGYTF. DNA for the CDR3: TGTGCCAGCAGTGGGGTAGGGACAGGGATTAACTATGGCTACACCTTC.